This TCR beta chain was sequenced during a study of blood T cell repertoires in COVID-19. Generated by immunoSEQ multiplex PCR, the TCRdb table keeps only in-frame clones and is missing some. The sample contains some 170,000 clones, 70% to 90% of which appear only once. Before being deemed recovered, Cohort 3 donors had two negative PCRs, clearance, or symptom resolution. This clonotype originated in a man in his forties who had recovered from COVID-19. Specimen: PBMCs or T cells enriched from blood (not recorded which).

The CDR3 DNA reads as TGTGCCAGCAGCCCCAGGGCGGGGGCCCGTCAAGAGCAGTTCTTC. It is translated as CASSPRAGARQEQFF. The V gene is TRBV7-2, the J gene TRBJ2-1; maybe TRBD2 (7 bases). The CDR3 has 15 residues. Germline-derived CDR1 and CDR2 are SGHTA and FQGNSA. With 5 bases removed from V and 10 bases from J, the gap between germline ends came to 21 bases.